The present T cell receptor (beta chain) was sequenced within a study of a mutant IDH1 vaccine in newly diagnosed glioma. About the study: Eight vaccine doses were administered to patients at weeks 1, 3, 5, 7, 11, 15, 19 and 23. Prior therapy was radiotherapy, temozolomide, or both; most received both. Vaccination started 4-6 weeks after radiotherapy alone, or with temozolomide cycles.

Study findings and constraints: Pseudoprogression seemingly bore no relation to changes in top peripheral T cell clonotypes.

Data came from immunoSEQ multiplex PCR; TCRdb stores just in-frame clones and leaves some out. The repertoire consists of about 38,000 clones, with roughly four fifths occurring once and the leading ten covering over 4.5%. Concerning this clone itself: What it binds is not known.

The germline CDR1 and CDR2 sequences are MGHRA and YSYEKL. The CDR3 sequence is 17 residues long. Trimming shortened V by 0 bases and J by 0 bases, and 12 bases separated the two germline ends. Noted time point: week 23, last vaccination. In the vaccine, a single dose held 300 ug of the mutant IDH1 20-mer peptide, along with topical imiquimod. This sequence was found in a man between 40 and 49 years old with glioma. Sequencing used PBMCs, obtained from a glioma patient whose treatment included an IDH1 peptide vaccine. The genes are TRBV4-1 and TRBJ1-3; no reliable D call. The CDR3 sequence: CASSQDRPQSSGNTIYF. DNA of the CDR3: TGCGCCAGCAGCCAAGACAGGCCACAAAGCTCTGGAAACACCATATATTTT.